Below, one TCR beta chain is given with its context. Its antigen is currently not known. Base-call qualities are not available, and no considerably larger clone is one nucleotide away. The junction shows trimming of 4 bases on V and 8 bases on J, and the gene matches do not reach 9 bases of it. CDR3 length: 15 amino acids, cysteine to phenylalanine. Kept here is only the CDR3 DNA, which spans 45 bases and is read in frame from base 1. The germline V gene yields MDHEN for CDR1 and SYDVKM for CDR2. The sample originates from a study of T cells after yellow fever vaccination (dated by TCRdb to the late 2010s). Notes on the research overall: The SMART-Seq v4 Ultra Low Input RNA kit was used to prepare libraries from fractions with low cell numbers. To track T-cell clones before and after primary and booster YFV17D yellow fever vaccination, bulk TCR alpha and beta repertoires were sequenced longitudinally. Two healthy male donors, one aged 18 to 30 and one aged 30 to 40 years, were included in the cohort. Blood samples were taken at several timepoints before and after primary and secondary immunization, and bulk PBMC replicates and cell subsets were isolated. Overall study outcomes, separate from this receptor: Because only a couple of donors were included in the study, the extent to which the findings can be generalized is limited. A small share of clonotypes occurred in both CD4 and CD8 compartments, likely arising from convergent recombination. FACS-sorted repertoires could contain abundant contaminating clonotypes from the bulk population, so computational filtering was required. The secondary T-cell response was found to be weaker but faster than the primary response, with a peak reached on day 5 rather than on day 15. Most clones expanded after primary vaccination were re-detected after the booster (almost 97% of CD4 and around 88% of CD8), suggesting broad memory maintenance.

TCR cDNA was synthesized by 5'RACE template switching, which introduced a universal primer site and unique molecular identifiers. cDNA synthesis was primed from both the TCR alpha and TCR beta constant segments. Library amplification involved two PCR steps, and the second step added sample barcodes and sequencing adapters. Sequencing of the libraries was done on either Illumina HiSeq 2500 (2x100 bp) or NovaSeq (2x150 bp). The study's processing was this. MIGEC was used to demultiplex reads and collapse the reads into UMI consensus sequences, and MiXCR was used for V(D)J alignment. Vaccine-responding clonotypes were identified with edgeR using replicate PBMC samples, with FDR below 0.01 and a log2 fold change above 5 up to day 15 being required. Bulk clonotypes were assigned CD4 or CD8 identity according to which sequenced CD4 or CD8 repertoire held them at higher abundance. The public reads were quality trimmed at Q25 with fastp and then assembled into clones with MiXCR by TCRdb, keeping productive beta chains. Each entry is one CDR3 protein sequence, shown with its most common DNA and genes. What appears here as the V and J calls and clone size reflects TCRdb's work, not the paper's. The sample has fewer than 350,000 distinct CDR3 sequences on record, 8.7% of them singletons. More than 15% of the sample comes from the top ten.

The treatment or condition label of this sample denotes: live attenuated yellow fever vaccine strain. At every blood-draw timepoint, two biological replicates of bulk PBMCs were collected. A standard Ficoll-Paque protocol was used to isolate PBMCs from peripheral blood. TriZol was used to extract RNA from bulk PBMCs, from CD4 and CD8 fractions, and from dextramer-positive and dextramer-negative fractions. This chain is built from TRBV28 and TRBJ2-1; 9 of the junction bases match TRBD1. The sequence derives from a man younger than 30 who received the YFV17D yellow fever vaccine. The sample in question was PBMCs, obtained on the day of the first yellow fever vaccination. The nucleotide sequence reads TGTGCCAGCAGTTCGACCGGGACAGGGTTTTATGAGCAGTTCTTC. Its coded protein is CASSSTGTGFYEQFF. With all but the CDR3 taken from the reference TRBV28 and TRBJ2-1 genes, the full variable domain is: DVKVTQSSRYLVKRTGEKVFLECVQDMDHENMFWYRQDPGLGLRLIYFSYDVKMKEKGDIPEGYSVSREKKERFSLILESASTNQTSMYLCASSSTGTGFYEQFFGPGTRLTVL.